This T cell receptor (delta chain) derives from a study of Vδ1+ human thymocytes. Study-level points and caveats: Thymic TRG and TRD repertoires appeared highly polyclonal. Approximately 20% of thymic delta-chain sequences were Vdelta2, with few Vdelta3, unlike blood Vdelta1+ controls.

The V and J ends lost 3 bases and 1 base, in that order; junction bases with no gene match: 15. Germline CDR1 is TSWWSYY and CDR2 is QGS. The CDR3 has 20 amino acids. Note on this clone: Antigen unknown.

Purity of the sorted Vdelta1+ thymocytes ranged from about 98% to 99.6%. The template was reverse-transcribed extracted RNA. The CDR3 regions were amplified by multiplex PCR from V-gene primers to a constant-region primer. TCRdb made new clone calls on the multiplex PCR reads using CATT. The data show 45,000 to 75,000 delta-chain clones, roughly 15% seen once. The V call is TRDV1, the J call TRDJ1, with TRDD3 matching over 12 bases. The sequencing input was Vdelta1+ gamma-delta thymocytes from the thymus. Specified subset: FACS-sorted CD3+ TCRalphabeta- TCRVdelta1+ TCRVdelta2- thymocytes. This sequence originates from a girl under three years old who had congenital heart surgery. The chain's CDR3 is CALGDQFPLGDTFITDKLIF. The CDR3 DNA reads as TGTGCTCTTGGGGACCAATTCCCGCTGGGGGATACGTTTATCACCGATAAACTCATCTTT.